This TCR beta chain was sequenced during a study of cytomegalovirus exposure and HLA in healthy donors. Study-level background: Earlier, 95 million to 130 million unique TCR beta sequences were recovered from around 180 million T cells by an analysis.

These donors, healthy bone marrow donors, were studied. A remark on this clone: The antigen is unknown.

General study results and limits: Roughly even sequencing depth across donors was the assumption behind the presence/absence analyses. Using a false discovery rate of 0.05, a later analysis showed that roughly 16,000 TCR beta sequences were associated with HLA alleles.

Germline CDR1 reads GTSNPN; CDR2 reads SVGIG (reference sequence). J lost 1 base, V lost 4 bases, and 5 bases had no gene match. This CDR3 has 15 amino acids. Amplification used 60 Vbeta primers and 13 Jbeta primers. Libraries were prepared by immunoSEQ multiplex PCR; TCRdb keeps only in-frame clonotypes and omits some of them. The listing records 110,000 to 150,000 clones. The sequenced sample was PBMCs. The chain uses TRBV30 and TRBJ2-3; 10 bases line up with TRBD2. This receptor was obtained from a male donor in good health and CMV-seronegative. The CDR3 nucleotides are TGTGCCTGGACCGTAGCGGGAGGTGGCACAGATACGCAGTATTTT. It encodes CAWTVAGGGTDTQYF.